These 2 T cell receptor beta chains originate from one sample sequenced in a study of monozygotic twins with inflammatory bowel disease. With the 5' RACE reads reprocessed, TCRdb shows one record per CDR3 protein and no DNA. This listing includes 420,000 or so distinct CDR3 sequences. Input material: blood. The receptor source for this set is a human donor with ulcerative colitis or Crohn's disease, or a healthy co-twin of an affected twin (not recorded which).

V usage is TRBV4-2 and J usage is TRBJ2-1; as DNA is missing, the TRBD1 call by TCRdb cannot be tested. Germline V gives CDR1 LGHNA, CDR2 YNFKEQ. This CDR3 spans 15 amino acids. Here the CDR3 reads CASSQEPGSRGEQFF.

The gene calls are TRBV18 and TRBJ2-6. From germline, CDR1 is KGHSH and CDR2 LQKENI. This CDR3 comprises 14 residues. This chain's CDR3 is CASSPGPGANVLTF.